This TCR beta chain was recovered during a study of cytomegalovirus exposure and HLA in healthy donors. Study as a whole: Per a later analysis, the approximately 690 first-cohort and about 120 validation repertoires shared one platform.

Note on this clone: What it binds is unknown.

TCRdb's table, derived via immunoSEQ multiplex PCR, lists solely in-frame clones and lacks some. The sample lists tens of thousands of clones, 85% occurring once. The CDR3 runs 16 residues. Germline V lookup: CDR1 SGHNT, CDR2 YENEEA. Trimming took off 5 bases at V and 0 bases at J, with 14 bases between the two ends. Notes on the study in general: Generally TCR sequences proved uncommon, though certain public TCRs appeared in numerous donors. According to reports, the classifier identified cytomegalovirus status with high specificity and sensitivity.

This chain connects TRBV11-3 to TRBJ1-3; D is perhaps TRBD1 (5 bases). Sequencing input: PBMCs. This TCR came from a man aged 30 to 45 in good health and CMV-seronegative. CDR3 coding DNA: TGTGCCAGCAGCACCCAGGGAGGCCTCTCTGGAAACACCATATATTTT. As protein: CASSTQGGLSGNTIYF.